Below are 4 T cell receptor beta chains sequenced from a single sample in a study of Ad26.COV2.S vaccination and SARS-CoV-2 variants. Treatment meaning: roughly 20 received Ad26.COV2.S at low or high dose, single or two shots; 5 received placebo; per-sample allocation not given. Collection of the samples took place on day 63 after the first injection of vaccine or placebo. Only in-frame clones appear in the TCRdb table, and some are missing; sequencing was by immunoSEQ multiplex PCR. The sample lists some 450,000 clones, roughly 88% occurring once. The specimen comprised peripheral blood, sampled in a trial of Ad26.COV2.S vaccine versus placebo. The receptors originated from a person between 18 and 60 years old who received the Ad26.COV2.S COVID-19 vaccine or a placebo.

V gene TRBV4-2 combines with J gene TRBJ2-3; the D gene is possibly TRBD2 (6 bases). This CDR3 has 16 amino acids. The germline gives CDR1 LGHNA, CDR2 YNFKEQ. Trimming left V 0 bases short and J 2 bases short, with 12 bases between. CDR3 in DNA: TGTGCCAGCAGCCAAGATTATAGCGGAACCACAGATACGCAGTATTTT. Translated: CASSQDYSGTTDTQYF.

This sequence joins TRBV24-1 and TRBJ2-3; 8 bases are shared with TRBD2. The V gene end was trimmed by 4 bases and the J gene end by 2 bases; junction bases not matched to a gene: 10. There are 17 residues in the CDR3. Germline V gene data show CDR1 as KGHDR and CDR2 as SFDVKD. CDR3 nucleotide sequence: TGTGCCACCAGTGAAGAGGCGGGGGGTCCCACCACAGATACGCAGTATTTT. As protein: CATSEEAGGPTTDTQYF.

The V gene is TRBV7-8, the J gene TRBJ1-3; maybe TRBD1 (5 bases). The CDR3 sequence is 17 residues long. Trimming took off 6 bases at V and 0 bases at J, with 18 bases between the two ends. Germline V gives CDR1 SGHVS, CDR2 FQNEAQ. The CDR3, as DNA: TGTGCCAGCAGTCATGGGGGGGGGACCAACTCTGGAAACACCATATATTTT. Its translation is CASSHGGGTNSGNTIYF.

This rearrangement joins TRBV25-1 to TRBJ1-4; D unresolved. Trimming took 6 bases from V and 6 from J, leaving 11 bases between them. The CDR3 has 13 amino acids. CDR1 MGHDK and CDR2 SYGVNS come from the germline V gene. The CDR3 reads CASRLPGDEKLFF. DNA for the CDR3: TGTGCCAGCAGACTTCCCGGAGATGAAAAACTGTTTTTT.